This paragraph reports one T cell receptor (beta chain). The sample is drawn from a study of blood T cell repertoires in COVID-19. Across the whole study: The United States, Italy and Spain were the sources of the acute and convalescent COVID-19 samples. The cDNA or gDNA used as material had been derived from T cells, B-cell-depleted T cells, or PBMCs.

Per the authors' pipeline: Reference gene primer amplification gave nucleated cell count estimates. Using immunoSEQ multiplex PCR, the repertoire was profiled, and TCRdb retains in-frame clones only, with some absent. The DNA gave D and trimming, while V, J and clone size come from that table. The data show 60,000 to 80,000 clones, with around 88% seen just once and less than 0.65% held by the top ten. Trimming cost V 4 bases and J 7 bases, with 22 bases left between them. The CDR3 is 16 amino acids. From germline, CDR1 is SGDLS and CDR2 YYNGEE. The source is a man in his sixties with acute or convalescent COVID-19. Sequencing input: peripheral blood. The V call is TRBV9, the J call TRBJ2-3, with D possibly being TRBD1 (6 bases). CDR3: CASSLLWTAGLNTQYF. CDR3 DNA: TGTGCCAGCAGCTTATTATGGACAGCAGGCTTAAATACGCAGTATTTT.